The source of this T cell receptor beta chain is a study of T cells in Graves' hyperthyroidism and ophthalmopathy. The CDR3 contains 17 residues. Germline CDR1 is MGHRA and CDR2 is YSYEKL. Researchers took RNA transcripts and amplified the TCR beta CDR3 regions from them. The TCR CDR3 was amplified in a first-round RT-PCR using the HTBI primer set. TCRdb reanalysed the multiplex PCR reads using MiXCR and keeps one entry per CDR3 protein. The data contain approximately 590,000 distinct CDR3 sequences, more than 45% of them seen just once; the ten biggest clones take up roughly 8.2%. The hyperthyroidism was newly diagnosed and had lasted under 2 months; the patients were aged 18 to 65. Study observations and caveats: Ophthalmopathy could be told apart from stable hyperthyroidism with a 13 V-J model.

This clonotype was counted once. Its specificity is not known. One junction end disagrees with the germline gene, perhaps due to a read error. The receptor was derived from a woman in her late teens or twenties with Graves' hyperthyroidism. The chain recombines TRBV4-1 with TRBJ1-1; D gene uncertain. Sample: peripheral blood or thyroid tissue (not recorded which). The CDR3 DNA reads as TGTGCCAGCAGCCAAGCCCATCTGCCCGCAGGAGAGGATGGGGCTTTCTTT. Translating gives CASSQAHLPAGEDGAFF.